The 18 T cell receptor beta chains given below trace back to one sample, sequenced in a study of blood T cell repertoires in COVID-19. Here immunoSEQ multiplex PCR was the method, and the copy in TCRdb shows in-frame clones only, minus some. The table includes 120,000 or so clones, 70% to 90% detected once. The sample taken for sequencing was peripheral blood. The origin of the receptors is a woman between 45 and 60 years old with acute or convalescent COVID-19.

This clone appeared a few times. The genes are TRBV19 and TRBJ1-5; D is undetermined. The CDR3 sequence is 13 residues long. CDR1 LNHDA and CDR2 SQIVND come from the germline V gene (reference sequence). V was clipped by 5 bases and J by 4 bases, with 9 bases between them. CDR3 protein: CASSETTNQPQHF. The CDR3 DNA reads TGTGCCAGTAGTGAAACAACGAATCAGCCCCAGCATTTT.

The chain joins TRBV7-9 to TRBJ2-2; 8 nucleotides line up with TRBD1. This CDR3 is built from 17 residues. Trimming took 5 bases from V and 2 from J; bases not matched to a gene: 10. The germline CDR1 and CDR2 sequences are SEHNR and FQNEAQ (reference sequence). CDR3 residues: CASSARQGYYNTGELFF. The CDR3 nucleotides read TGTGCCAGCAGCGCCAGACAGGGGTACTATAACACCGGGGAGCTGTTTTTT.

CDR3 amino acids: CASSLRGQELNQPQHF. The CDR3 DNA is TGTGCCAGCAGTTTAAGGGGACAGGAACTCAATCAGCCCCAGCATTTT. V and J are TRBV27 and TRBJ1-5; 8 positions match TRBD1. This CDR3 has 16 residues. V gave up 2 bases and J gave up 3 bases; unmatched junction bases: 6. Germline lookup yields CDR1 MNHEY and CDR2 SMNVEV (reference sequence).

The chain combines TRBV18 with TRBJ1-6, with 7 bases that match TRBD1. The V segment lost 3 bases and the J segment 9 bases; nucleotides outside the gene matches: 8. Germline CDR1 is KGHSH and CDR2 is LQKENI. The CDR3 contains 15 residues. The CDR3 sequence is CASSPGQQSSSPLHF. CDR3 sequence (DNA): TGTGCCAGCTCACCGGGACAGCAGTCGAGTTCACCCCTCCACTTT.

The chain combines TRBV5-4 with TRBJ1-3, with TRBD1 identical over 8 bases. Germline CDR1 is SGHNT and CDR2 is YYREEE (reference sequence). This CDR3 is built from 15 residues. V was pared by 3 bases and J by 2 bases, with 4 bases of the junction left unmatched. CDR3 amino acids: CASSSQQGAGNTIYF. In DNA, the CDR3 is TGTGCCAGCAGCTCTCAACAGGGGGCTGGAAACACCATATATTTT.

Comment on this clone: In the same sample, other DNA sequences code for this CDR3. This chain joins TRBV5-1 and TRBJ2-7, with 8 bases aligning to TRBD1. V was clipped by 4 bases and J by 3 bases; unmatched bases: 0. Germline assignment: CDR1 SGHRS and CDR2 YFSETQ. The CDR3 is 12 amino acids. The DNA of the CDR3 is TGCGCCAGCAGCGGACAGGGCTACGAGCAGTACTTC. It yields the protein CASSGQGYEQYF.

V gene TRBV2 combines with J gene TRBJ2-1; 7 bases map to TRBD2. V was pared by 2 bases and J by 6 bases, with 7 bases of the junction left unmatched. CDR1 is SNHLY and CDR2 is FYNNEI in the germline V gene. The CDR3 is made up of 15 amino acids. The CDR3 is CASSERREFGNEQFF. Here the CDR3 DNA reads TGTGCCAGCAGTGAAAGGCGGGAGTTCGGCAATGAGCAGTTCTTC.

This clone was counted once. J is TRBJ2-2 and V is TRBV5-5, with D possibly being TRBD1 (6 bases). Germline-derived CDR1 and CDR2 are SGHKS and YYEKEE (reference sequence). The CDR3 is made up of 15 amino acids. With 2 bases removed from V and 0 bases from J, the gap between germline ends came to 8 bases. The CDR3 reads CASSFRTANTGELFF. The CDR3 DNA follows: TGTGCCAGCAGCTTTCGGACAGCGAACACCGGGGAGCTGTTTTTT.

The chain combines TRBV5-1 with TRBJ2-7, with no clear D. Germline assignment: CDR1 SGHRS and CDR2 YFSETQ. V dropped 0 bases and J dropped 0 bases, with 10 bases sitting between them. CDR3 size: 15 residues. For the CDR3, the DNA is TGCGCCAGCAGCTTGGACAGCATGATCTCCTACGAGCAGTACTTC. It yields the protein CASSLDSMISYEQYF.

This clone occurred once. The chain recombines TRBV10-3 with TRBJ2-2; TRBD2 is a possible D gene (5 bases). Between the trimmed V and J ends, which lost 4 bases and 4 bases, there was a span of 13 bases. From germline, CDR1 is ENHRY and CDR2 SYGVKD. The CDR3 contains 15 residues. The CDR3 is CAISGNGVITGELFF. The CDR3 coding sequence is TGTGCCATCAGTGGGAACGGGGTTATCACCGGGGAGCTGTTTTTT.

This clone was seen many times. The chain couples TRBV3-1 (or the pseudogene TRBV3-2) to TRBJ2-2; no definite D call. The V gene's germline CDR1 is LGHDT and CDR2 YNNKEL (reference sequence). The V gene lost 4 bases and the J gene lost 2 bases, with 11 bases spanning the gap. The CDR3 spans 15 residues. CDR3 amino acids: CASSRGHLNTGELFF. The CDR3 region has the DNA TGTGCCAGCAGCCGAGGTCACCTAAACACCGGGGAGCTGTTTTTT.

This clone is a singleton in its sample. The chain couples TRBV2 to TRBJ2-2; 11 bases map to TRBD2. J was trimmed by 7 bases and V by 7 bases; bases with no gene match: 5. Looked up from germline, CDR1 is SNHLY and CDR2 is FYNNEI. This CDR3 region has 14 residues. This chain's CDR3 is CASNIAGGVGELFF. The DNA for the CDR3 is TGTGCCAGCAATATAGCGGGAGGGGTCGGGGAGCTGTTTTTT.

The chain combines TRBV4-2 with TRBJ2-2; 9 nucleotides match TRBD2. Germline assignment: CDR1 LGHNA and CDR2 YNFKEQ. This CDR3 is 16 amino acids long. Unmatched junction bases numbered 5, after V lost 2 bases and J lost 4 bases. The CDR3, as DNA: TGTGCCAGCAGCCAAAAGCGGGAGGTGGGCACCGGGGAGCTGTTTTTT. This encodes CASSQKREVGTGELFF.

This sequence joins TRBV6-1 and TRBJ2-2, with TRBD2 matching over 12 bases. The CDR3 contains 15 residues. Germline CDR1 and CDR2: MNHNS and SASEGT. V dropped 6 bases and J dropped 6; count of bases not matched to a gene: 5. The CDR3 is CASRPGLAGSGELFF. The CDR3 nucleotides are TGTGCCAGCAGGCCGGGACTAGCGGGTTCCGGGGAGCTGTTTTTT.

This clone was counted once. The genes are TRBV18 and TRBJ1-2, with D tentatively TRBD1 (6 bases). The germline V and J ends were trimmed by 0 bases and 3 bases, with 8 bases remaining between them. Per the germline V gene, CDR1 is KGHSH and CDR2 is LQKENI. CDR3 length equals 14 residues. The CDR3 loop is CASSPPQGYYGYTF. In DNA, the CDR3 is TGTGCCAGCTCACCACCACAGGGATACTATGGCTACACCTTC. The variable domain in full, with the rest retrieved from reference TRBV18 and TRBJ1-2, is NAGVMQNPRHLVRRRGQEARLRCSPMKGHSHVYWYRQLPEEGLKFMVYLQKENIIDESGMPKERFSAEFPKEGPSILRIQQVVRGDSAAYFCASSPPQGYYGYTFGSGTRLTVV.

The chain links TRBV7-9 to TRBJ2-6; maybe TRBD1 (6 bases). This CDR3 is 16 amino acids long. Germline V gives CDR1 SEHNR, CDR2 FQNEAQ (reference sequence). Trimming took off 3 bases at V and 3 bases at J, with 12 bases between the two ends. CDR3 nucleotide sequence: TGTGCCAGCAGCTTTTCATCAGGGGTTGGGGCCAACGTCCTGACTTTC. Residues: CASSFSSGVGANVLTF.

This clone was found once. The chain recombines TRBV6-5 with TRBJ2-7; D is unresolved. Germline lookup yields CDR1 MNHEY and CDR2 SVGAGI. The V and J ends lost 10 bases and 3 bases respectively, with 16 bases between them. The CDR3 consists of 13 residues. CDR3 DNA: TGTGCCACCTCGACACTCGGAATCTACGAGCAGTACTTC. Translation: CATSTLGIYEQYF.

The chain carries TRBV7-2 and TRBJ1-1; no reliable D call. This CDR3 contains 15 residues. The V and J ends lost 1 base and 3 bases respectively, with 12 bases between them. Per germline, CDR1 SGHTA and CDR2 FQGNSA. The CDR3 DNA sequence: TGTGCCAGCAGCTTAGTTACGGGTTCGGACACTGAAGCTTTCTTT. Amino acids: CASSLVTGSDTEAFF.